This TCR beta chain was sequenced during a study of control samples from healthy donors and cancer patients. CDR1 is SGHTA, CDR2 FQGNSA, per germline. V gave up 1 base and J gave up 5 bases; unmatched junction bases: 2. CDR3 length equals 14 residues. TCRdb's table, derived via immunoSEQ multiplex PCR, lists solely in-frame clones and lacks some. The data contain 100,000 to 150,000 clones, approximately 90% of them singletons. This TCR came from a man between 18 and 29 years old in good health. The sample consisted of blood. This chain connects TRBV7-2 to TRBJ1-5; 7 nucleotides agree with TRBD1. Here the CDR3 DNA reads TGTGCCAGCAGCTTAGTAACAGGGGATCAGCCCCAGCATTTT. Protein: CASSLVTGDQPQHF.